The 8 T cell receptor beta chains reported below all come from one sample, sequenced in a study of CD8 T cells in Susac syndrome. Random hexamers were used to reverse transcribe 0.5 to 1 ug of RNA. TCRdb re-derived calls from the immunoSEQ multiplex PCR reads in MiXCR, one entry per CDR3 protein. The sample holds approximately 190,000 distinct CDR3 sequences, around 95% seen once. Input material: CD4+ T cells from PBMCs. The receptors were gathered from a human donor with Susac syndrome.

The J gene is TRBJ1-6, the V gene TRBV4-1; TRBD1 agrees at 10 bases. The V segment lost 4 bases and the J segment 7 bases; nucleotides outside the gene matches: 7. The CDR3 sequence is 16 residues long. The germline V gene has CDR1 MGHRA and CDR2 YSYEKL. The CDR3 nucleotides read TGCGCCAGCAGCCTGGGGACAGGGGTAGGGAATTCACCCCTCCACTTT. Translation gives CASSLGTGVGNSPLHF.

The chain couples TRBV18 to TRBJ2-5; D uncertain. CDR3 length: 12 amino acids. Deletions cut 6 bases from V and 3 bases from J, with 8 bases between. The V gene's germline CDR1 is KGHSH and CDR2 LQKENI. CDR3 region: CASSPREETQYF. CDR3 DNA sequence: TGTGCCAGCTCCCCGCGAGAAGAGACCCAGTACTTC.

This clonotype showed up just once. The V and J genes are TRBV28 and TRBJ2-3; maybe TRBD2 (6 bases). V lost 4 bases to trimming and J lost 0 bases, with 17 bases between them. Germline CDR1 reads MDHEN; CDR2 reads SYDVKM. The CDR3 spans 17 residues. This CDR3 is CASSSAPLRGSTDTQYF. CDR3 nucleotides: TGTGCCAGCAGTTCAGCCCCTCTGCGGGGAAGCACAGATACGCAGTATTTT.

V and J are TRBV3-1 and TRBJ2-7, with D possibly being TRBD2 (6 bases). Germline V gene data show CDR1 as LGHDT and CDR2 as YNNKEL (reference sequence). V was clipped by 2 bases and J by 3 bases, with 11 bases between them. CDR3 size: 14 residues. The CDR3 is CASSQMTTSYEQYF. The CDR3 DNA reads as TGTGCCAGCAGCCAAATGACGACTAGCTACGAGCAGTACTTC.

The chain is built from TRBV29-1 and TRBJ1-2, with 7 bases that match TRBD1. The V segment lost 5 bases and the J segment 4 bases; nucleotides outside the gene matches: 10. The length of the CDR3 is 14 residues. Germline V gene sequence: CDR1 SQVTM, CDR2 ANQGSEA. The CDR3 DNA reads TGCAGCGTTAGAGGGATGACAGGGAGCTATGGCTACACCTTC. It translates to CSVRGMTGSYGYTF. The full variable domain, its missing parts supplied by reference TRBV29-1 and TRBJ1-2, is SAVISQKPSRDICQRGTSLTIQCQVDSQVTMMFWYRQQPGQSLTLIATANQGSEATYESGFVIDKFPISRPNLTFSTLTVSNMSPEDSSIYLCSVRGMTGSYGYTFGSGTRLTVV.

This CDR3 reads CASSSDRENTEAFF. The DNA of the CDR3 is TGTGCCAGTAGTTCAGACAGGGAGAACACTGAAGCTTTCTTT. V is TRBV19 and J is TRBJ1-1; 7 bases map to TRBD1. The ends lost 5 bases at V and 1 base at J; junction bases unmatched: 4. This CDR3 has 14 residues. Germline-derived CDR1 and CDR2 are LNHDA and SQIVND (reference sequence).

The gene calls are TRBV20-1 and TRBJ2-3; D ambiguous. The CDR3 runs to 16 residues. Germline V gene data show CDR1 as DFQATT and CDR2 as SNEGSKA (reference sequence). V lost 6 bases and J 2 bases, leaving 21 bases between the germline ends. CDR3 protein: CSAPNRARPTTDTQYF. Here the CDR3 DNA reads TGCAGTGCCCCGAACCGAGCTAGACCTACCACAGATACGCAGTATTTT.

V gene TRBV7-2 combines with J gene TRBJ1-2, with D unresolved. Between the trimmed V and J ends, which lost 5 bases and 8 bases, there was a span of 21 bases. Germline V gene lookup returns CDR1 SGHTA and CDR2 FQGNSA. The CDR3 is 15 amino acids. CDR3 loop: CASSQIVSGVQGYTF. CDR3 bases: TGTGCCAGCAGCCAGATCGTCTCTGGGGTTCAAGGCTACACCTTC. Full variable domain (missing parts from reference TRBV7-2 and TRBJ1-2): GAGVSQSPSNKVTEKGKDVELRCDPISGHTALYWYRQSLGQGLEFLIYFQGNSAPDKSGLPSDRFSAERTGGSVSTLTIQRTQQEDSAVYLCASSQIVSGVQGYTFGSGTRLTVV.